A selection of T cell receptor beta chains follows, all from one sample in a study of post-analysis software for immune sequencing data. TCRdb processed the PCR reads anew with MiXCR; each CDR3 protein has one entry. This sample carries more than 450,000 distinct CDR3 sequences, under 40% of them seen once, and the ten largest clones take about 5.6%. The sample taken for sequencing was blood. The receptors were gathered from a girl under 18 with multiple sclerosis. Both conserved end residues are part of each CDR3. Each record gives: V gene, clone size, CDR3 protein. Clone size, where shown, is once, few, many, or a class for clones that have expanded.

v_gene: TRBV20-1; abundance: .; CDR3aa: CSARQGHYQETQYF
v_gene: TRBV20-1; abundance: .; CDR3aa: CSARGGHLDQPQHF
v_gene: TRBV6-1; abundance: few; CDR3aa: CASTGQKGTLLNSPLHF
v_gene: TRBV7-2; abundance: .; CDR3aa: CASSVLVRTNEQFF
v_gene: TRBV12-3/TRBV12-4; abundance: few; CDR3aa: CASSVDSSYEQYF
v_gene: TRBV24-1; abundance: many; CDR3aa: CATSGGNEQFF
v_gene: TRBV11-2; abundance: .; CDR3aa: CASSKRLAGGHEQFF
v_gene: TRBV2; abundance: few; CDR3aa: CASNTDGAKAFF
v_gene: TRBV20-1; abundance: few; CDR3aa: CSAPATNEKLFF
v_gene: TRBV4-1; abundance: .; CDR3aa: CASSQDEGHEQYF
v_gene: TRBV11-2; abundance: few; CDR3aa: CASSLESGGQETQYF
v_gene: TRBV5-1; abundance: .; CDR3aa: CASAEGGELFF
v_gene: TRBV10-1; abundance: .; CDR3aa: CASSEPGGLKTYNEQFF
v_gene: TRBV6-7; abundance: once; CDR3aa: CASEDSGRIVYGYTF
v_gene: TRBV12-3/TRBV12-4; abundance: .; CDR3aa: CASSSRRTANQPQHF
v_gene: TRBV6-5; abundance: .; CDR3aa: CASSRPAGDTYNEQYF
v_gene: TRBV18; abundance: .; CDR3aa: CASSFTSGLTRSYNEQFF
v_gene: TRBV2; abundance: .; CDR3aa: CASSERGAGTGVHEQYF
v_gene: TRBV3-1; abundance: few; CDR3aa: CASSQENPKQYF
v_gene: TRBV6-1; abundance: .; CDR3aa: CASSEARGGNEQFF
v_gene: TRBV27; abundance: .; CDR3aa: CASSLWAGFNNEQFF
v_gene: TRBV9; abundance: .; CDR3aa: CASSGGLAGALGNEQFF
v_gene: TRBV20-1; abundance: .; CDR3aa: CSPRVSGWGEQFF
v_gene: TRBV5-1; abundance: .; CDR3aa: CASSLDSGQLIYGYTF
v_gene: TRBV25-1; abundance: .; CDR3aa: CASSPTNPGGINEQFF
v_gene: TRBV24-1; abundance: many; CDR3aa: CATSDYNEQFF
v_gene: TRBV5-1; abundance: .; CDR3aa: CASSTTGMPLTEAFF
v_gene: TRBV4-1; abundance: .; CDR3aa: CASSHRRGLAGNEQFF
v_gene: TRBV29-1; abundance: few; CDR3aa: CSSRRTSGGTDTQYF
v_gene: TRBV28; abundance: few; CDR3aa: CASSFMAGELFF
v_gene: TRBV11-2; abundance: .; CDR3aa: CASSLLERTQYF
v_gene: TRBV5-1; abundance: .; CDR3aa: CASSLGGGASYEQYF
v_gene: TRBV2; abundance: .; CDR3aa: CASSRGQGAWETQYF
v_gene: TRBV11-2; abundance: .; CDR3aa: CASSKGGEYNEQFF
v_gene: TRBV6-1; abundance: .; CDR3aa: CATETGPAGTEAFF
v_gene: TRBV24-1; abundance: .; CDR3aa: CATSDLNQHQGTQYF
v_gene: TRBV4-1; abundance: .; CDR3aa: CASSQAPRPPGQSNYGYTF
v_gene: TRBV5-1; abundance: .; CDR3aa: CASSRRTGTRVNEPSEQFF
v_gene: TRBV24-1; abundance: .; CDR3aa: CATRDGSSYNEQFF